The 17 T cell receptor beta chains presented below share a single source sample, sequenced in a study of CD8 T cells in ankylosing spondylitis. TCRdb independently ran MiXCR on the 5' RACE reads; one entry per CDR3 protein. Of some 290,000 distinct CDR3 sequences listed, roughly 20% were seen once; the top ten hold roughly 7.4%. Sample: blood, either unsorted or a sorted T cell fraction (not recorded which). Every receptor here comes from a male donor with ankylosing spondylitis or in good health (not recorded which).

This clonotype has more than one count but fewer than ten. The rearrangement joins TRBV11-3 to TRBJ2-1, with 12 positions matching TRBD1. The CDR3 loop spans 17 amino acids. Germline V gene lookup returns CDR1 SGHNT and CDR2 YENEEA. After removal of 5 bases from V and 4 bases from J, the junction contained 9 bases not matched to a gene. The CDR3 here is CASSRDRGLFSYNEQFF. Written as DNA, the CDR3 is TGTGCCAGCAGCAGGGACAGGGGGCTCTTCTCTTACAATGAGCAGTTCTTC. Based on the CDR3 plus reference TRBV11-3 and TRBJ2-1, the full variable domain is EAGVVQSPRYKIIEKKQPVAFWCNPISGHNTLYWYLQNLGQGPELLIRYENEEAVDDSQLPKDRFSAERLKGVDSTLKIQPAELGDSAVYLCASSRDRGLFSYNEQFFGPGTRLTVL.

The chain links TRBV3-1 to TRBJ2-3; 10 bases map to TRBD2. Germline V gene data show CDR1 as LGHDT and CDR2 as YNNKEL (reference sequence). This CDR3 spans 18 amino acids. V shed 0 bases and J 2 bases; nucleotides not matched to a gene: 8. The CDR3 bases are TGTGCCAGCAGCCAAGATGCCCAGACTAGCGGGTCCACAGATACGCAGTATTTT. Its translation: CASSQDAQTSGSTDTQYF.

The chain links TRBV29-1 to TRBJ1-2; D is perhaps TRBD1 (5 bases). V was pared by 6 bases and J by 5 bases, with 19 bases between. Germline values: CDR1 SQVTM, CDR2 ANQGSEA. The CDR3 loop spans 14 amino acids. The CDR3 spells CSVYDKGRLYGYTF. CDR3 DNA sequence: TGCAGCGTCTACGACAAGGGGCGCTTGTATGGCTACACCTTC.

This clonotype has just a few counts. The J gene is TRBJ1-2, the V gene TRBV27; TRBD1 matches 7 bases. Germline loops: CDR1 MNHEY, CDR2 SMNVEV (reference sequence). CDR3 length: 14 amino acids. Losses at the gene ends were 9 bases for V and 5 bases for J; bases not matched to a gene: 12. DNA of the CDR3: TGTGCCAGTAAAGAACAGGGGATTCCTTATGGCTACACCTTC. It is translated as CASKEQGIPYGYTF.

The rearrangement uses TRBV10-3 and TRBJ2-5; D possibly matches TRBD1 or TRBD2 (6 bases each). CDR1 and CDR2 from the germline V gene are ENHRY and SYGVKD. V gave up 7 bases and J gave up 5 bases, with 11 bases separating them. The CDR3 is 12 amino acids. The CDR3 DNA reads TGTGCCATCATGGGGGGCGGGGAGACCCAGTACTTC. Translation: CAIMGGGETQYF.

The chain links TRBV29-1 to TRBJ2-5; D unresolved. Germline CDR1 SQVTM, CDR2 ANQGSEA. This CDR3 region has 12 residues. Trimming removed 7 bases at V and 5 bases at J, with 14 bases between. CDR3 in amino acids: CSAENGGETQYF. The CDR3 coding sequence is TGCAGCGCCGAGAACGGTGGGGAGACCCAGTACTTC.

The rearrangement uses TRBV20-1 and TRBJ2-1; 10 positions agree with TRBD2. The CDR3 length is 14 residues. From germline, CDR1 is DFQATT and CDR2 SNEGSKA (reference sequence). V lost 1 base and J lost 7; bases outside the gene matches: 4. The CDR3 DNA follows: TGCAGTGCTAGAGTACTAGCGGGACAAAATGAGCAGTTCTTC. Amino acids: CSARVLAGQNEQFF.

This clonotype was recorded a few times. The rearrangement uses TRBV20-1 and TRBJ2-7; no reliable D call. The CDR3 is 13 residues long. CDR1 and CDR2 from the germline V gene are DFQATT and SNEGSKA (reference sequence). The germline V and J ends were trimmed by 6 bases and 0 bases, with 12 bases remaining between them. CDR3 nucleotide sequence: TGCAGTGCCCTTGATAGGTTCTCCTACGAGCAGTACGTC. The encoded protein is CSALDRFSYEQYV.

The chain joins TRBV29-1 to TRBJ1-4; D is perhaps TRBD1 (5 bases). The ends were cut back, 4 bases at V and 7 bases at J, with 16 bases in the middle. The germline V gene encodes CDR1 SQVTM and CDR2 ANQGSEA. The CDR3 is 14 residues long. In nucleotides, the CDR3 is TGCAGCGTTGCGGGGGGGGAGTTCGGTGAAAAACTGTTTTTT. Amino acids: CSVAGGEFGEKLFF.

This clonotype has just a few counts. V is TRBV15 and J is TRBJ1-6; D gene uncertain. V was trimmed by 0 bases and J by 6 bases, leaving 9 bases between them. The V gene's germline CDR1 is LNHNV and CDR2 YYDKDF (reference sequence). The CDR3 is made up of 15 amino acids. CDR3 protein: CATSRERLGNSPLHF. CDR3 nucleotides: TGTGCCACCAGCAGAGAGAGACTGGGTAATTCACCCCTCCACTTT.

This clonotype was seen a few times. The CDR3 is CASQPGLAGTNEQFF. DNA of the CDR3: TGTGCCAGCCAGCCGGGACTAGCGGGAACCAATGAGCAGTTCTTC. The chain recombines TRBV6-5 with TRBJ2-1; 13 bases map to TRBD2. The CDR3 contains 15 residues. From germline, CDR1 is MNHEY and CDR2 SVGAGI. Trimming took 8 bases from V and 6 from J; bases not matched to a gene: 7.

This clonotype was recorded a few times. This chain joins TRBV27 and TRBJ2-3; D might be TRBD1 (6 bases). The ends were cut back, 5 bases at V and 0 bases at J, with 18 bases in the middle. Germline V CDR1 and CDR2: MNHEY, SMNVEV (reference sequence). This CDR3 region has 17 residues. CDR3 coding DNA: TGTGCCAGCAGTCCGCTAACAGGGTCGACTAGCACAGATACGCAGTATTTT. As protein: CASSPLTGSTSTDTQYF.

This chain links TRBV7-8 with TRBJ2-1; D gene ambiguous. Looked up from germline, CDR1 is SGHVS and CDR2 is FQNEAQ. This CDR3 spans 16 amino acids. Trimming removed 2 bases at V and 4 bases at J, with 15 bases between. The CDR3 loop reads CASSLSAVGNYNEQFF. DNA of the CDR3: TGTGCCAGCAGCTTATCCGCGGTGGGGAATTACAATGAGCAGTTCTTC.

This clonotype was detected many times. J is TRBJ2-3 and V is TRBV5-6; D remains ambiguous. The germline V and J ends were trimmed by 4 bases and 3 bases, with 21 bases remaining between them. The length of the CDR3 is 17 residues. The V gene's germline CDR1 is SGHDT and CDR2 YYEEEE. This CDR3 is CASSPPHWPSFTDTQYF. The CDR3 DNA reads as TGTGCCAGCAGCCCACCCCACTGGCCAAGTTTTACAGATACGCAGTATTTT.

J is TRBJ2-1 and V is TRBV12-3 or TRBV12-4; 7 nucleotides align to TRBD1. J was trimmed by 6 bases and V by 2 bases; bases with no gene match: 13. CDR3 length equals 17 residues. DNA of the CDR3: TGTGCCAGCAGTTTACCGATCGGGACAGCTCTCTCCAATGAGCAGTTCTTC. It codes for CASSLPIGTALSNEQFF.

The chain links TRBV30 to TRBJ1-1; no clear D. The CDR3 has 16 amino acids. CDR1 GTSNPN and CDR2 SVGIG come from the germline V gene (reference sequence). V lost 3 bases to trimming and J lost 4 bases, with 21 bases between them. As DNA, the CDR3 is TGTGCCTGGAGCCTTGGAAGCCGCGTGGGCTTCACTGAAGCTTTCTTT. Encoded protein: CAWSLGSRVGFTEAFF.

The chain is built from TRBV5-4 and TRBJ2-3; D uncertain. The germline gives CDR1 SGHNT, CDR2 YYREEE (reference sequence). The CDR3 covers 14 residues. V was trimmed by 0 bases and J by 5 bases, leaving 10 bases between them. The CDR3 sequence: CASSLVLRKDTQYF. CDR3 in DNA: TGTGCCAGCAGCTTGGTACTGCGCAAAGATACGCAGTATTTT.